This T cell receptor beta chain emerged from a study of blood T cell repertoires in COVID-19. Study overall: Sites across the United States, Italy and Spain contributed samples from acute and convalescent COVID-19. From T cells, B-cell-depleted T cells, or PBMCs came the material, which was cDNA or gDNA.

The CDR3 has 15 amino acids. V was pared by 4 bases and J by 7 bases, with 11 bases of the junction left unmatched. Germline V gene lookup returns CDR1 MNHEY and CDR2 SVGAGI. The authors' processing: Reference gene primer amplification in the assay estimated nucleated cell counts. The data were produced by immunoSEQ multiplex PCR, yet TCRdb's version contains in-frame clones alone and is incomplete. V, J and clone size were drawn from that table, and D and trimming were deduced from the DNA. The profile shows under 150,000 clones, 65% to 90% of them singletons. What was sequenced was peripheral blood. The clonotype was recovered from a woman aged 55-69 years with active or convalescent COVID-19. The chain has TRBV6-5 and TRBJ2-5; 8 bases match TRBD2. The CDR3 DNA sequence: TGTGCCAGCAGTTTCTCCAAGTCCGGGGGGGGGACCCAGTACTTC. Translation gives CASSFSKSGGGTQYF.